Listed here are 2 T cell receptor beta chains from one sample, sequenced in a study of response to subunit inactivated influenza vaccine. One entry per CDR3 protein, called by TCRdb with MiXCR from the RT-PCR reads. The repertoire holds 610,000 or so distinct CDR3 sequences, with around 15% as singletons. The sample was PBMCs from blood, taken about 11 days after vaccination. These receptors were collected from a man aged 50 to 59 who received an inactivated influenza vaccine.

This clonotype was seen more than once but under ten times. This chain joins TRBV7-8 and TRBJ1-1; D is unresolved. This CDR3 region has 14 residues. Germline assignment: CDR1 SGHVS and CDR2 FQNEAQ. Trimming stripped 2 bases from V and 6 bases from J, with 13 bases between. CDR3 amino acids: CASSLRGRGAEAFF. CDR3 DNA: TGTGCCAGCAGCTTACGGGGAAGAGGCGCTGAAGCTTTCTTT.

This clonotype was picked up many times. This chain uses TRBV5-1 with TRBJ2-4; possibly TRBD1 for D (6 bases). The CDR3 runs to 13 residues. Germline CDR1 SGHRS, CDR2 YFSETQ. Trimming cost V 4 bases and J 4 bases, with 9 bases left between them. CDR3 coding DNA: TGCGCCAGCAGCGGGGACATAAAAAACATTCAGTACTTC. This codes for CASSGDIKNIQYF.